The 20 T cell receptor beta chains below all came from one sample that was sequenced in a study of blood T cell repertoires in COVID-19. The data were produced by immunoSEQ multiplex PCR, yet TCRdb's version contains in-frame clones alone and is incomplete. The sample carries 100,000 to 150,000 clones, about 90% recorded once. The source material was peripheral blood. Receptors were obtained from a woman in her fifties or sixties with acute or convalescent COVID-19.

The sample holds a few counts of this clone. This CDR3 reads CASSTIQGRSTYGYTF. DNA of the CDR3: TGTGCCAGTAGTACCATACAGGGGAGGAGTACCTATGGCTACACCTTC. J is TRBJ1-2 and V is TRBV19, with 7 bases fitting TRBD1. CDR3 size: 16 residues. Losses at the gene ends were 4 bases for V and 4 bases for J; bases not matched to a gene: 12. The germline V gene encodes CDR1 LNHDA and CDR2 SQIVND (reference sequence).

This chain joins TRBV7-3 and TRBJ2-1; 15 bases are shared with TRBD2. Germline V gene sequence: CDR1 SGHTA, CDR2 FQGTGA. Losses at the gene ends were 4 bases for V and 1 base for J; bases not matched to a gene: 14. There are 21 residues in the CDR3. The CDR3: CASSSIVWTSGRGPSYNEQFF. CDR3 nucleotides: TGTGCCAGCAGCTCAATCGTCTGGACTAGCGGGAGGGGCCCTTCCTACAATGAGCAGTTCTTC.

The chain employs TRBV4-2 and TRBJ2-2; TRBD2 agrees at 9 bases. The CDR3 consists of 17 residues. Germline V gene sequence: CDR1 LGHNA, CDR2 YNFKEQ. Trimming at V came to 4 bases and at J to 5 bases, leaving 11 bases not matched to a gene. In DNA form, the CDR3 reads TGTGCCAGCAGCCCGCGGGAGGGGGGGACCTTGACCGGGGAGCTGTTTTTT. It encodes CASSPREGGTLTGELFF.

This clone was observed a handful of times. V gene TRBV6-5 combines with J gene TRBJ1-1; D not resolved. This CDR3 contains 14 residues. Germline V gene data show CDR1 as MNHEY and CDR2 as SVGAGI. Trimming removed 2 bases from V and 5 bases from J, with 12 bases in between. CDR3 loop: CASSYTGGITEAFF. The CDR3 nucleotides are TGTGCCAGCAGTTACACCGGAGGGATAACTGAAGCTTTCTTT.

As DNA, the CDR3 is TGTGCCAGCAGTGAGGCAGGTAACTATGGCTACACCTTC. Amino acid sequence: CASSEAGNYGYTF. The chain is built from TRBV6-1 and TRBJ1-2; D is unresolved. The germline CDR1 and CDR2 sequences are MNHNS and SASEGT. The CDR3 runs 13 residues. V gave up 3 bases and J gave up 1 base, with 6 bases separating them.

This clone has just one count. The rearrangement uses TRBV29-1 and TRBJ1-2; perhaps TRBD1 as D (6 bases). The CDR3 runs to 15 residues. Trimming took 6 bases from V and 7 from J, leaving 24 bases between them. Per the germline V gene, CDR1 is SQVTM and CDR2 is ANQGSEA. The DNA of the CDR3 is TGCAGCGTCGACGACGAACAGGGAAATATGGGTGGCTACACCTTC. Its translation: CSVDDEQGNMGGYTF.

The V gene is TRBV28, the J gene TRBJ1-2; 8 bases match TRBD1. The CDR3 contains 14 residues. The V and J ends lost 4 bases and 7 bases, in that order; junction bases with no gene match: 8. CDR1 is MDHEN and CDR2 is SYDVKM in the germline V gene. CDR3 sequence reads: CASSSTGGSFGYTF. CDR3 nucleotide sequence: TGTGCCAGCAGTTCAACAGGGGGATCGTTTGGCTACACCTTC.

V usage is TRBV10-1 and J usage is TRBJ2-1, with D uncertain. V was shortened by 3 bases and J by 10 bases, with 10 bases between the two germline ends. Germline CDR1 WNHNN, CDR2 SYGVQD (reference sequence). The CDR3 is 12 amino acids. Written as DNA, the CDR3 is TGCGCCAGCAGTGAAGCGAGCTGGGAGCAGTTCTTC. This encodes CASSEASWEQFF.

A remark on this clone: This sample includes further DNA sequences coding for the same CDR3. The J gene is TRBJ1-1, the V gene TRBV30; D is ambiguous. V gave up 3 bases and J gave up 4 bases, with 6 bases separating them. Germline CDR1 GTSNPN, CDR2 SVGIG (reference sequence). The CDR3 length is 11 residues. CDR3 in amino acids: CAWRRGTEAFF. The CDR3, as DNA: TGTGCCTGGAGACGGGGCACTGAAGCTTTCTTT.

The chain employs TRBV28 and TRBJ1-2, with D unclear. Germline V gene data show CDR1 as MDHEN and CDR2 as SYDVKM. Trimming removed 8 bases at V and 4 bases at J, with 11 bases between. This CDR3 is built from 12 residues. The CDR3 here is CASEAAAYGYTF. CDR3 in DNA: TGTGCCAGCGAAGCCGCGGCCTATGGCTACACCTTC.

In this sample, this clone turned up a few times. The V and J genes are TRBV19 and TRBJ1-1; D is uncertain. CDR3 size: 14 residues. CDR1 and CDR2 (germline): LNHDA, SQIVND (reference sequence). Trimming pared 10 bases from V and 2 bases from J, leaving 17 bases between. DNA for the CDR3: TGTGCCATTGAGCCTCTGAGCATCAACACTGAAGCTTTCTTT. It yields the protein CAIEPLSINTEAFF.

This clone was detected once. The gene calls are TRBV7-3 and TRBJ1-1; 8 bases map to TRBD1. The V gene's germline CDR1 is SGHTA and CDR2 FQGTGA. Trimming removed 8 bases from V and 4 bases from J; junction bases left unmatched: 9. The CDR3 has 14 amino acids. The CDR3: CASALQGDGTEAFF. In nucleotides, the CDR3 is TGTGCCAGCGCACTACAGGGGGACGGCACTGAAGCTTTCTTT. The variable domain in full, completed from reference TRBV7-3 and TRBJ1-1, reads GAGVSQTPSNKVTEKGKYVELRCDPISGHTALYWYRQSLGQGPEFLIYFQGTGAADDSGLPNDRFFAVRPEGSVSTLKIQRTERGDSAVYLCASALQGDGTEAFFGQGTRLTVV.

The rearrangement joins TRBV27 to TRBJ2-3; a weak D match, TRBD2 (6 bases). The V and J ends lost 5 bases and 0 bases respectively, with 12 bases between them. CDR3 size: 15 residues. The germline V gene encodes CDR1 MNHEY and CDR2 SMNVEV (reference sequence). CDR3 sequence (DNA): TGTGCCAGCAGTCCCCTTGGGGGGAGCACAGATACGCAGTATTTT. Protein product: CASSPLGGSTDTQYF.

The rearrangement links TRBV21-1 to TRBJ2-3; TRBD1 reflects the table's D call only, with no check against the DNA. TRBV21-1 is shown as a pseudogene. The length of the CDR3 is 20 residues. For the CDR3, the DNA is TGTGCCAGCAGCAAAGTACCAGATTCCGAAACAGTACGTAGCACAGATACGCAGTATTTT. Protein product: CASSKVPDSETVRSTDTQYF.

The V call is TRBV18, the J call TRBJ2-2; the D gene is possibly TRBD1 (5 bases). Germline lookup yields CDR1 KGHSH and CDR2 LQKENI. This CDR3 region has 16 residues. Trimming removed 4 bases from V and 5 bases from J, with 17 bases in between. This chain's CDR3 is CASSQDSLVGTGELFF. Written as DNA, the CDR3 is TGTGCCAGCTCACAAGACAGCCTGGTCGGAACCGGGGAGCTGTTTTTT.

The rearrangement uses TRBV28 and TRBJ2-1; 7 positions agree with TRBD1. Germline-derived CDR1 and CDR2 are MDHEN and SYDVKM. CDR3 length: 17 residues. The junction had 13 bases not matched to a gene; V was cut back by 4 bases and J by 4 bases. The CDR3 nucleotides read TGTGCCAGCAGTTCTCCCTCCGGGACAGCGTTTTACAATGAGCAGTTCTTC. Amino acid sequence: CASSSPSGTAFYNEQFF. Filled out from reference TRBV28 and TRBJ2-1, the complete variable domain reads DVKVTQSSRYLVKRTGEKVFLECVQDMDHENMFWYRQDPGLGLRLIYFSYDVKMKEKGDIPEGYSVSREKKERFSLILESASTNQTSMYLCASSSPSGTAFYNEQFFGPGTRLTVL.

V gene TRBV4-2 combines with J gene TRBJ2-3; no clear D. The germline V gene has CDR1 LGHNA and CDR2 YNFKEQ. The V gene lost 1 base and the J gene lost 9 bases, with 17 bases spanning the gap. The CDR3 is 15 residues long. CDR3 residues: CASSQAFQAPGTQYF. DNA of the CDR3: TGTGCCAGCAGCCAAGCCTTTCAGGCCCCAGGCACGCAGTATTTT.

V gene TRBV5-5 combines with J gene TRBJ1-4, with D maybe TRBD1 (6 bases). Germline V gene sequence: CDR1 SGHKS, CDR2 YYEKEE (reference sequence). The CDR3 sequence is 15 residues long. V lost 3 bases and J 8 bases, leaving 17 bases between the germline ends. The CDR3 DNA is TGTGCCAGCAGCTGGGCTGCAGGGGCGACGGAAAAACTGTTTTTT. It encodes CASSWAAGATEKLFF.

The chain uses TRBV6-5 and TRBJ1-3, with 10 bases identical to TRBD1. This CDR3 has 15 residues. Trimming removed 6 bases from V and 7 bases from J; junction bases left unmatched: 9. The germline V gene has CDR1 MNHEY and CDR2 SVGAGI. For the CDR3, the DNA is TGTGCCAGCAGCCCCGGGACAGGGGTTTGGAACACCATATATTTT. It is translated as CASSPGTGVWNTIYF.

The CDR3 DNA is TGTGCCAGCAGCTTCAACAGGGTGGATACCTATGGCTACACCTTC. This translates into CASSFNRVDTYGYTF. V is TRBV16 and J is TRBJ1-2; maybe TRBD1 (6 bases). The CDR3 is 15 amino acids. Germline CDR1 KGHSY, CDR2 FQNENV. V shed 5 bases and J shed 4 bases, with 17 bases lying between them.